One and the same sample provided the 6 T cell receptor beta chains below, sequenced in a study of CD8+ T cells in alopecia areata. Investigators isolated RNA and reverse transcribed it into cDNA to act as the sequencing template. Clones were read by immunoSEQ multiplex PCR, and TCRdb kept only the in-frame ones, dropping some. The data show about 150,000 clones, just over 65% seen once. The treatment denotes: oral pan-JAK inhibitor, 5-10 mg twice daily. The material sequenced was CD4+ T cells sorted from blood, taken at week 4, from a patient treated with tofacitinib. The receptor source for this set is a human donor with alopecia areata.

This clone has more than one count but fewer than ten. The CDR3 protein is CASSANPQRGYEQYF. The CDR3 DNA sequence: TGTGCCAGCAGCGCCAACCCCCAGCGGGGTTACGAGCAGTACTTC. The rearrangement joins TRBV9 to TRBJ2-7; 7 bases agree with TRBD2. Germline CDR1 is SGDLS and CDR2 is YYNGEE. V lost 3 bases, J lost 4 bases, and 10 bases stayed unmatched. This CDR3 region has 15 residues.

The gene calls are TRBV30 and TRBJ1-1, with TRBD1 as a possible D gene (6 bases). Looked up from germline, CDR1 is GTSNPN and CDR2 is SVGIG (reference sequence). V lost 0 bases and J 8 bases, leaving 13 bases between the germline ends. The CDR3 covers 13 residues. CDR3 loop: CAWSVFRGGEAFF. The DNA for the CDR3 is TGTGCCTGGAGTGTTTTCAGAGGGGGAGAAGCTTTCTTT.

The CDR3 region has the DNA TGTGCCAGCAGCTTCGGGGCGCGAACTGAAGCTTTCTTT. Translation gives CASSFGARTEAFF. This chain connects TRBV7-2 to TRBJ1-1; D is possibly TRBD1 (5 bases). Trimming removed 3 bases at V and 5 bases at J, with 10 bases between. Per germline, CDR1 SGHTA and CDR2 FQGNSA. This CDR3 has 13 residues.

In this sample, this clone turned up once. V and J are TRBV29-1 and TRBJ2-4; no clear D. Trimming shortened V by 6 bases and J by 8 bases, and 11 bases separated the two germline ends. The CDR3 contains 11 residues. CDR1 is SQVTM and CDR2 is ANQGSEA in the germline V gene. The CDR3 loop reads CSVRLADIQYF. DNA for the CDR3: TGCAGCGTAAGACTGGCGGACATTCAGTACTTC. The full variable domain, rest sourced from reference TRBV29-1 and TRBJ2-4, is SAVISQKPSRDICQRGTSLTIQCQVDSQVTMMFWYRQQPGQSLTLIATANQGSEATYESGFVIDKFPISRPNLTFSTLTVSNMSPEDSSIYLCSVRLADIQYFGAGTRLSVL.

The rearrangement uses TRBV30 and TRBJ1-2; D not certain. V lost 2 bases to trimming and J lost 5 bases, with 9 bases between them. The CDR3 extends over 12 amino acids. Germline-derived CDR1 and CDR2 are GTSNPN and SVGIG (reference sequence). The CDR3 DNA follows: TGTGCCTGGAGTATCGTTGGGTATGGCTACACCTTC. Translating it yields CAWSIVGYGYTF.

The rearrangement joins TRBV10-3 to TRBJ2-1; 9 bases map to TRBD1. The CDR3 length is 14 residues. Trimming took 4 bases from V and 4 from J; bases not matched to a gene: 2. The germline V gene has CDR1 ENHRY and CDR2 SYGVKD. The CDR3 is CAISAGTGYNEQFF. CDR3 bases: TGTGCCATCAGTGCTGGGACAGGGTACAATGAGCAGTTCTTC.